Listed here are 14 T cell receptor beta chains from one sample, sequenced in a study of T cell responses to AZD1222 COVID-19 vaccine. Using immunoSEQ multiplex PCR, the repertoire was profiled, and TCRdb retains in-frame clones only, with some absent. This sample carries 100,000 to 150,000 clones, about nine tenths of them seen once, and the ten largest clones take 6.9%. The input for sequencing was peripheral blood, taken on day 0 of AZD1222 vaccination. These receptors were obtained from an adult in good health.

This clone appeared a single time. V is TRBV28 and J is TRBJ1-2, with D unresolved. The CDR3 extends over 14 amino acids. CDR1 and CDR2 (germline): MDHEN, SYDVKM. The V end was cut by 3 bases, the J end by 6 bases, with 14 bases between. The CDR3 protein is CASSLPTAADGYTF. As DNA, the CDR3 is TGTGCCAGCAGTTTGCCGACGGCGGCGGATGGCTACACCTTC.

The rearrangement uses TRBV28 and TRBJ1-2; D is unclear. CDR3 size: 15 residues. The germline V gene has CDR1 MDHEN and CDR2 SYDVKM. Trimming pared 5 bases from V and 1 base from J, leaving 14 bases between. CDR3 nucleotides: TGTGCCAGCAGTCCCCAGACCCGGCTTAACTATGGCTACACCTTC. This codes for CASSPQTRLNYGYTF.

The chain uses TRBV6-5 and TRBJ2-7; D might be TRBD1 or TRBD2, each matching 5 bases. V was trimmed by 3 bases and J by 3 bases, leaving 18 bases between them. Germline-derived CDR1 and CDR2 are MNHEY and SVGAGI. The length of the CDR3 is 16 residues. CDR3 residues: CASSYRGVGAHYEQYF. CDR3 bases: TGTGCCAGCAGTTATAGAGGAGTCGGGGCCCACTACGAGCAGTACTTC.

The chain recombines TRBV19 with TRBJ1-2; D unresolved. Trimming removed 4 bases at V and 7 bases at J, with 16 bases between. This CDR3 contains 14 residues. Germline V gene lookup returns CDR1 LNHDA and CDR2 SQIVND (reference sequence). CDR3 amino acids: CASSTRTLPTGYTF. Here the CDR3 DNA reads TGTGCCAGTAGTACCCGGACCTTACCTACTGGCTACACCTTC. Combining the CDR3 with reference TRBV19 and TRBJ1-2 gives the whole variable domain DGGITQSPKYLFRKEGQNVTLSCEQNLNHDAMYWYRQDPGQGLRLIYYSQIVNDFQKGDIAEGYSVSREKKESFPLTVTSAQKNPTAFYLCASSTRTLPTGYTFGSGTRLTVV.

The chain couples TRBV6-1 to TRBJ1-1; the D gene is possibly TRBD1 (6 bases). Trimming took 6 bases from V and 2 from J, leaving 10 bases between them. Germline V CDR1 and CDR2: MNHNS, SASEGT. The CDR3 length is 13 residues. The DNA for the CDR3 is TGTGCCAGCAGACAGGGTTTTAACACTGAAGCTTTCTTT. Translating gives CASRQGFNTEAFF.

The CDR3 DNA reads TGTGCCAGCAGCTTAAGTCCGTCCGGAAACACCATATATTTT. It codes for CASSLSPSGNTIYF. The rearrangement links TRBV11-2 to TRBJ1-3; unclear D gene. CDR1 is SGHAT, CDR2 FQNNGV, per germline. CDR3 length: 14 residues. The V end was cut by 2 bases, the J end by 4 bases, with 9 bases between.

This clone has only one observation. The rearrangement joins TRBV27 to TRBJ1-1; D is unclear. Germline CDR1 is MNHEY and CDR2 is SMNVEV (reference sequence). The ends were cut back, 1 base at V and 1 base at J, with 7 bases in the middle. This CDR3 contains 14 residues. CDR3 sequence (DNA): TGTGCCAGCAGTTTATATGGGGAGAACACTGAAGCTTTCTTT. It yields the protein CASSLYGENTEAFF.

This rearrangement joins TRBV29-1 to TRBJ1-2, with D unclear. The CDR3 has 11 amino acids. The V and J ends lost 6 bases and 6 bases respectively, with 11 bases between them. Looked up from germline, CDR1 is SQVTM and CDR2 is ANQGSEA. The CDR3 DNA reads as TGCAGCGTGAGTGACGGAGATGGCTACACCTTC. Encoded protein: CSVSDGDGYTF.

The chain recombines TRBV28 with TRBJ2-2; D is unclear. CDR1 is MDHEN, CDR2 SYDVKM, per germline. The CDR3 is made up of 16 amino acids. Trimming took off 10 bases at V and 1 base at J, with 19 bases between the two ends. The CDR3 loop is CATKLAGRENTGELFF. In DNA form, the CDR3 reads TGTGCCACCAAGCTGGCCGGGCGCGAGAACACCGGGGAGCTGTTTTTT.

This chain uses TRBV10-3 with TRBJ2-5; 8 bases are a match to TRBD1. The V gene's germline CDR1 is ENHRY and CDR2 SYGVKD. The trim removed 11 bases at V and 5 bases at J, leaving 10 bases unmatched. The CDR3 spans 13 residues. The CDR3 protein is CAAHRGDWETQYF. In DNA form, the CDR3 reads TGTGCCGCCCACAGGGGGGACTGGGAGACCCAGTACTTC.

The chain joins TRBV14 to TRBJ2-7; D call uncertain. The ends were cut back, 3 bases at V and 4 bases at J, with 10 bases in the middle. Looked up from germline, CDR1 is SGHDN and CDR2 is FVKESK. The CDR3 is made up of 13 amino acids. The CDR3 bases are TGTGCCAGCAGCCAGCTGGGCCGGTACGAGCAGTACTTC. As protein: CASSQLGRYEQYF.

This sequence joins TRBV7-3 and TRBJ2-7, with 11 positions matching TRBD1. CDR1 is SGHTA, CDR2 FQGTGA, per germline. Trimming at V came to 3 bases and at J to 6 bases, leaving 4 bases not matched to a gene. The CDR3 runs 14 residues. DNA of the CDR3: TGTGCCAGCAGCTTGCACGGACAGGGGGCCGAGCAGTACTTC. Translating it yields CASSLHGQGAEQYF. Using reference TRBV7-3 and TRBJ2-7 for the parts outside the CDR3, the full variable domain is GAGVSQTPSNKVTEKGKYVELRCDPISGHTALYWYRQSLGQGPEFLIYFQGTGAADDSGLPNDRFFAVRPEGSVSTLKIQRTERGDSAVYLCASSLHGQGAEQYFGPGTRLTVT.

The chain uses TRBV24-1 and TRBJ2-3; 10 bases fit TRBD1. CDR3 length: 17 residues. J lost 3 bases, V lost 4 bases, and 9 bases had no gene match. Germline V CDR1 and CDR2: KGHDR, SFDVKD. The CDR3 spells CATSDMGQGRATDTQYF. The CDR3 DNA sequence: TGTGCCACCAGTGACATGGGACAGGGGCGGGCGACAGATACGCAGTATTTT.

The rearrangement links TRBV3-1 (or the pseudogene TRBV3-2) to TRBJ1-2, with 8 bases identical to TRBD1. V gave up 3 bases and J gave up 3 bases; unmatched junction bases: 12. The CDR3 consists of 17 residues. Germline CDR1 and CDR2: LGHDT and YNNKEL (reference sequence). The CDR3 is CASSQISRTGNHYGYTF. In nucleotides, the CDR3 is TGTGCCAGCAGCCAGATTTCTAGGACAGGGAATCACTATGGCTACACCTTC.